This T cell receptor beta chain is drawn from a study of blood T cells in healthy people across ages. Sample-barcoded 5' priming and a J-beta primer mix drove a second PCR of about 6 to 12 cycles. Each CDR3 protein gets one entry after TCRdb re-called the 5' RACE reads with MiXCR. The table includes approximately 960,000 distinct CDR3 sequences, about 27% detected once. General observations from the study: PBMC samples, being unsorted, prevented any conclusive comparison of naive and antigen-experienced cells. Strong correlation was found linking TCR beta diversity to naive T cell percentage. While age rose, TCR beta diversity per million T cells dropped in a roughly linear way.

V was trimmed by 0 bases and J by 3 bases, leaving 15 bases between them. CDR3 length: 16 residues. The germline CDR1 and CDR2 sequences are LNHNV and YYDKDF (reference sequence). The sample holds many counts of this clonotype. The antigen remains undetermined. The same data also contributed to another study, on T cells of mothers and their children.

The source material was blood. The receptor was isolated from a middle-aged woman in good health. The chain recombines TRBV15 with TRBJ2-7; D not resolved. This chain's CDR3 is CATSRDLMGSSYEQYF. CDR3 in DNA: TGTGCCACCAGCAGAGATTTAATGGGCAGTAGCTACGAGCAGTACTTC.